The 20 T cell receptor beta chains given below trace back to one sample, sequenced in a study of T cell responses to AZD1222 COVID-19 vaccine. Some clones are missing from TCRdb's copy, which holds only in-frame ones; the method was immunoSEQ multiplex PCR. Of roughly 96,000 clones listed, 88% are singletons. The specimen comprised peripheral blood, sampled on day 0 of AZD1222 vaccination. These receptors originate from an adult in good health.

The CDR3 loop reads CASSLTTGTGANVLTF. The DNA of the CDR3 is TGTGCCAGCAGCTTAACTACAGGAACTGGGGCCAACGTCCTGACTTTC. The chain carries TRBV7-3 and TRBJ2-6, with D possibly being TRBD1 (5 bases). There are 16 residues in the CDR3. Germline loops: CDR1 SGHTA, CDR2 FQGTGA. The germline V and J ends were trimmed by 0 bases and 2 bases, with 8 bases remaining between them.

V is TRBV20-1 and J is TRBJ1-1; 11 bases map to TRBD1. In germline, CDR1 is DFQATT, CDR2 SNEGSKA (reference sequence). V lost 3 bases to trimming and J lost 14 bases; unmatched junction nucleotides: 5. This CDR3 has 11 residues. The CDR3 here is CSARGTGGSFF. The CDR3 region has the DNA TGCAGTGCTAGGGGGACAGGGGGGAGCTTCTTT.

CDR3 sequence reads: CASSVDWGQPQHF. The CDR3 region has the DNA TGTGCCAGCAGCGTAGATTGGGGTCAGCCCCAGCATTTT. This chain connects TRBV9 to TRBJ1-5; no clear D gene. The CDR3 is 13 amino acids. Germline CDR1 is SGDLS and CDR2 is YYNGEE. V lost 0 bases, J lost 6 bases, and 7 bases lay in between.

V gene TRBV28 combines with J gene TRBJ2-7; D is uncertain. Germline lookup yields CDR1 MDHEN and CDR2 SYDVKM. The CDR3 totals 13 residues. V lost 7 bases and J 2 bases, leaving 12 bases between the germline ends. CDR3: CASTEGGAYEQYF. In DNA form, the CDR3 reads TGTGCCAGCACCGAAGGTGGAGCCTACGAGCAGTACTTC.

The chain couples TRBV10-3 to TRBJ1-2; D is ambiguous. V gave up 2 bases and J gave up 7 bases, with 8 bases separating them. The V gene's germline CDR1 is ENHRY and CDR2 SYGVKD. The CDR3 runs 12 residues. CDR3 DNA: TGTGCCATCAGTGAGGTAGGGTTTGGCTACACCTTC. Translation gives CAISEVGFGYTF.

The chain links TRBV24-1 to TRBJ1-5; weak D call: TRBD1 (6 bases). This CDR3 region has 15 residues. Trimming shortened V by 7 bases and J by 5 bases, and 17 bases separated the two germline ends. Germline V lookup: CDR1 KGHDR, CDR2 SFDVKD. For the CDR3, the DNA is TGTGCCACCAGCCCCGGAGGGGGGGGATATCAGCCCCAGCATTTT. Protein sequence: CATSPGGGGYQPQHF.

Concerning this clone: The germline gene is not matched at one end of the junction; a read error may be the cause. This sequence joins TRBV7-8 and TRBJ1-2, with 8 nucleotides matching TRBD1. From germline, CDR1 is SGHVS and CDR2 FQNEAQ. This CDR3 comprises 17 residues. The CDR3 reads CASSVAGLGQGSDGYTF. DNA for the CDR3: TGTGCCAGCAGCGTAGCAGGCCTCGGACAGGGTTCGGATGGCTACACCTTC.

The V call is TRBV5-4, the J call TRBJ2-2; TRBD2 agrees at 13 bases. There are 16 residues in the CDR3. Unmatched junction bases numbered 5, after V lost 4 bases and J lost 5 bases. Germline V lookup: CDR1 SGHNT, CDR2 YYREEE (reference sequence). The CDR3: CASSPTSGRMTGELFF. In DNA form, the CDR3 reads TGTGCCAGCAGCCCGACTAGCGGGAGGATGACCGGGGAGCTGTTTTTT.

The V gene is TRBV2, the J gene TRBJ2-7; 9 nucleotides match TRBD1. This CDR3 contains 16 residues. The J segment lost 2 bases and the V segment lost 3 bases, leaving 8 bases of the junction unmatched. CDR1 SNHLY and CDR2 FYNNEI come from the germline V gene. CDR3 loop: CASSETRTGAPYEQYF. The CDR3 region has the DNA TGTGCCAGCAGTGAGACACGGACAGGGGCTCCCTACGAGCAGTACTTC.

The chain joins TRBV15 to TRBJ1-2; D unresolved. Trimming cost V 4 bases and J 4 bases, with 7 bases left between them. The CDR3 is 12 amino acids. Looked up from germline, CDR1 is LNHNV and CDR2 is YYDKDF (reference sequence). The CDR3 spells CATSTRSYGYTF. The CDR3, as DNA: TGTGCCACCAGCACCCGGAGCTATGGCTACACCTTC.

The rearrangement uses TRBV4-2 and TRBJ2-3, with 7 positions matching TRBD2. With 1 base clipped from V and 4 bases from J, the junction kept 8 bases outside the gene matches. CDR3 length equals 16 residues. Germline-derived CDR1 and CDR2 are LGHNA and YNFKEQ. This CDR3 reads CASSQVRGSPPDTQYF. CDR3 in DNA: TGTGCCAGCAGCCAAGTACGCGGGAGTCCCCCAGATACGCAGTATTTT.

The V gene is TRBV29-1, the J gene TRBJ2-1, with D tentatively TRBD2 (6 bases). V gave up 2 bases and J gave up 3 bases, with 14 bases separating them. The CDR3 loop spans 15 amino acids. Germline V gene lookup returns CDR1 SQVTM and CDR2 ANQGSEA. The chain's CDR3 is CSVEWSSGIYNEQFF. CDR3 nucleotides: TGCAGCGTTGAATGGAGTAGCGGAATCTACAATGAGCAGTTCTTC.

The genes are TRBV28 and TRBJ1-2, with 10 positions matching TRBD1. The V gene's germline CDR1 is MDHEN and CDR2 SYDVKM. The CDR3 spans 16 residues. Trimming cost V 10 bases and J 8 bases; bases outside gene matches: 19. The CDR3 spells CATPVQTGTGVYGYTF. CDR3 nucleotides: TGTGCCACCCCTGTCCAGACCGGGACAGGGGTCTACGGCTACACCTTC.

In DNA, the CDR3 is TGCGCCAGCAGCCTAACTAGCGGGGGAGGCTCCGGGCAGTACTTC. The encoded protein is CASSLTSGGGSGQYF. This chain uses TRBV5-1 with TRBJ2-7, with 11 positions matching TRBD2. J gave up 9 bases and V 4 bases, and 12 bases lay outside the gene matches. The CDR3 runs 15 residues. From germline, CDR1 is SGHRS and CDR2 YFSETQ.

This clone was observed a few times. The chain joins TRBV18 to TRBJ1-2; TRBD1 matches at 8 bases. The CDR3 spans 13 residues. V shed 3 bases, J shed 3 bases, and the junction held 0 bases outside the gene matches. The germline V gene has CDR1 KGHSH and CDR2 LQKENI. In DNA form, the CDR3 reads TGTGCCAGCTCACCGGGACAGGACTATGGCTACACCTTC. It is translated as CASSPGQDYGYTF.

This rearrangement joins TRBV2 to TRBJ2-7, with D possibly matching TRBD1 (6 bases). This CDR3 is built from 14 residues. The germline gives CDR1 SNHLY, CDR2 FYNNEI. The V end was cut by 1 base, the J end by 2 bases, with 9 bases between. The CDR3 sequence is CASSEEAGAYEQYF. CDR3 DNA: TGTGCCAGCAGTGAAGAGGCAGGGGCCTACGAGCAGTACTTC.

V and J are TRBV3-1 (or the pseudogene TRBV3-2) and TRBJ2-7; 8 nucleotides align to TRBD2. The V gene end was trimmed by 1 base and the J gene end by 6 bases; junction bases not matched to a gene: 5. Germline CDR1 and CDR2: LGHDT and YNNKEL (reference sequence). This CDR3 spans 14 amino acids. For the CDR3, the DNA is TGTGCCAGCAGCCAAGTCGGACTAGCCCCCGAGCAGTACTTC. Translating it yields CASSQVGLAPEQYF.

V is TRBV5-4 and J is TRBJ2-2; D uncertain. Germline CDR1 reads SGHNT; CDR2 reads YYREEE (reference sequence). With 4 bases removed from V and 1 base from J, the gap between germline ends came to 8 bases. CDR3 size: 14 residues. The CDR3 is CASSQNRNTGELFF. In nucleotides, the CDR3 is TGTGCCAGCAGCCAAAACAGGAACACCGGGGAGCTGTTTTTT.

CDR3 in DNA: TGTGCCAGCAGTCCTCGGACAGGGGCCCTCCTCACCAAAAACATTCAGTACTTC. Its protein is CASSPRTGALLTKNIQYF. The chain recombines TRBV27 with TRBJ2-4, with 9 bases that match TRBD1. The V and J ends lost 5 bases and 2 bases, in that order; junction bases with no gene match: 13. CDR3 size: 18 residues. Germline CDR1 is MNHEY and CDR2 is SMNVEV (reference sequence).

This clone was observed a handful of times. In nucleotides, the CDR3 is TGTGCCAGCAGCGAGGGGGCAGAAACAGATACGCAGTATTTT. Protein: CASSEGAETDTQYF. The chain couples TRBV6-5 to TRBJ2-3; TRBD1 agrees at 7 bases. Trimming took 6 bases from V and 3 from J; bases not matched to a gene: 6. The CDR3 is made up of 14 amino acids. Germline CDR1 is MNHEY and CDR2 is SVGAGI.